The 23 T cell receptor beta chains given below trace back to one sample, sequenced in a study of shared clonotypes between healthy human individuals. Method: immunoSEQ multiplex PCR; TCRdb's copy keeps in-frame clones and lacks some. This table holds under 750,000 clones, 72% found once. Source material: memory CD4+ T cells sorted from blood. Subset given: CD45RA-negative fraction. These receptors were collected from a young woman in good health.

This chain uses TRBV28 with TRBJ1-1; D perhaps matches TRBD1 (5 bases). Deletions cut 5 bases from V and 4 bases from J, with 20 bases between. Germline assignment: CDR1 MDHEN and CDR2 SYDVKM. This CDR3 region has 16 residues. The CDR3 loop reads CASSPPRLGGFTEAFF. The CDR3 bases are TGTGCCAGCAGTCCCCCGAGGTTGGGGGGGTTCACTGAAGCTTTCTTT.

This chain uses TRBV5-4 with TRBJ1-3; unclear D gene. The V end was cut by 10 bases, the J end by 9 bases, with 5 bases between. The germline CDR1 and CDR2 sequences are SGHNT and YYREEE (reference sequence). The CDR3 consists of 8 residues. In DNA, the CDR3 is TGTGCCTGGGGCACCATATATTTT. Translation gives CAWGTIYF.

A note on this clone: A clone one base away is much larger, so this may be a read error. This CDR3 is also generated by other DNA sequences in the sample. The chain carries TRBV5-1 and TRBJ1-2; the D gene is possibly TRBD1 (5 bases). The germline V and J ends were trimmed by 0 bases and 4 bases, with 7 bases remaining between them. Germline loops: CDR1 SGHRS, CDR2 YFSETQ. CDR3 length: 13 amino acids. DNA of the CDR3: TGCGCCAGCAGCTTGGGACAGCTCTATGGCTACACCTTC. It codes for CASSLGQLYGYTF.

The rearrangement uses TRBV4-1 and TRBJ1-4, with D uncertain. This CDR3 comprises 15 residues. V lost 3 bases to trimming and J lost 4 bases, with 12 bases between them. Germline loops: CDR1 MGHRA, CDR2 YSYEKL. The DNA of the CDR3 is TGCGCCAGCAGCCAGGCCGGGAGCAATAATGAAAAACTGTTTTTT. Its translation: CASSQAGSNNEKLFF.

The chain uses TRBV5-1 and TRBJ2-3; D tentatively fits TRBD1 or TRBD2 (5 bases each). V gave up 5 bases and J gave up 1 base, with 11 bases separating them. There are 14 residues in the CDR3. Germline CDR1 and CDR2: SGHRS and YFSETQ. CDR3 nucleotide sequence: TGCGCCAGCAGATGGGGGATTGGCACAGATACGCAGTATTTT. Amino acid sequence: CASRWGIGTDTQYF. The variable domain in full, with the rest retrieved from reference TRBV5-1 and TRBJ2-3, is KAGVTQTPRYLIKTRGQQVTLSCSPISGHRSVSWYQQTPGQGLQFLFEYFSETQRNKGNFPGRFSGRQFSNSRSEMNVSTLELGDSALYLCASRWGIGTDTQYFGPGTRLTVL.

This sequence joins TRBV14 and TRBJ1-1; the match to TRBD1 covers 7 bases. V dropped 1 base and J dropped 0; count of bases not matched to a gene: 5. The germline gives CDR1 SGHDN, CDR2 FVKESK. This CDR3 is 16 amino acids long. The CDR3, as DNA: TGTGCCAGCAGCCAAGGACAGGGCGGGATGAACACTGAAGCTTTCTTT. Protein sequence: CASSQGQGGMNTEAFF.

The genes are TRBV5-8 and TRBJ1-5; TRBD1 might be the D (5 bases). Trimming took 0 bases from V and 4 from J, leaving 14 bases between them. This CDR3 is built from 16 residues. Germline CDR1 is SGHTS and CDR2 is YDEGEE. CDR3 loop: CASSLVGRAENQPQHF. DNA of the CDR3: TGTGCCAGCAGCTTGGTTGGCAGGGCCGAAAATCAGCCCCAGCATTTT.

The chain employs TRBV29-1 and TRBJ2-7; 8 bases fit TRBD1. Germline lookup yields CDR1 SQVTM and CDR2 ANQGSEA. After removal of 4 bases from V and 0 bases from J, the junction contained 8 bases not matched to a gene. The CDR3 covers 15 residues. CDR3 sequence reads: CSVGVTGVSSYEQYF. The CDR3, as DNA: TGCAGCGTTGGAGTGACAGGGGTGAGCTCCTACGAGCAGTACTTC.

This chain links TRBV9 with TRBJ2-7, with unresolved D. The CDR3 consists of 12 residues. Trimming removed 3 bases at V and 6 bases at J, with 10 bases between. The germline gives CDR1 SGDLS, CDR2 YYNGEE. This CDR3 reads CASSGYNSEQYF. The CDR3 coding sequence is TGTGCCAGCAGCGGCTATAACAGCGAGCAGTACTTC. The full variable domain, with the rest looked up from reference TRBV9 and TRBJ2-7, is DSGVTQTPKHLITATGQRVTLRCSPRSGDLSVYWYQQSLDQGLQFLIQYYNGEERAKGNILERFSAQQFPDLHSELNLSSLELGDSALYFCASSGYNSEQYFGPGTRLTVT.

The genes are TRBV29-1 and TRBJ1-5, with no clear D. Per germline, CDR1 SQVTM and CDR2 ANQGSEA. The CDR3 has 15 amino acids. V was shortened by 7 bases and J by 1 base, with 17 bases between the two germline ends. The CDR3 DNA reads as TGCAGCGCAAGCGGTGAATCCGGGAGCAATCAGCCCCAGCATTTT. Protein: CSASGESGSNQPQHF.

V gene TRBV28 combines with J gene TRBJ2-1; D remains unclear. Germline CDR1 MDHEN, CDR2 SYDVKM. V was cut by 5 bases and J by 6 bases, with 8 bases left in between. The CDR3 contains 12 residues. The CDR3 reads CASSRVPNEQFF. Here the CDR3 DNA reads TGTGCCAGCAGTCGGGTCCCCAATGAGCAGTTCTTC.

The V and J genes are TRBV6-1 and TRBJ2-3, with no clear D. This CDR3 contains 13 residues. Germline CDR1 MNHNS, CDR2 SASEGT. The ends were cut back, 0 bases at V and 1 base at J, with 2 bases in the middle. The CDR3 here is CASSEAGTDTQYF. The CDR3 DNA follows: TGTGCCAGCAGTGAAGCTGGCACAGATACGCAGTATTTT.

This clone was found a few times. This chain uses TRBV10-3 with TRBJ2-1, with a weak D call TRBD2 (6 bases). Deletions cut 6 bases from V and 4 bases from J, with 16 bases between. Germline CDR1 ENHRY, CDR2 SYGVKD. This CDR3 has 15 amino acids. As DNA, the CDR3 is TGTGCCATCAGGCCGGACTATTTTTCGTACAATGAGCAGTTCTTC. This sequence encodes CAIRPDYFSYNEQFF.

The chain recombines TRBV2 with TRBJ2-5, with D uncertain. Trimming stripped 7 bases from V and 2 bases from J, with 11 bases between. CDR1 and CDR2 from the germline V gene are SNHLY and FYNNEI. The CDR3 has 13 residues. The CDR3 DNA sequence: TGTGCCAGCATGTTCCGGAAACAAGAGACCCAGTACTTC. Its translation is CASMFRKQETQYF.

As regards this clone: The same CDR3 is also encoded by other DNA sequences in this sample. The rearrangement uses TRBV27 and TRBJ2-2, with 8 positions matching TRBD2. V trimming: 3 bases; J trimming: 4 bases; junction bases outside the gene matches: 4. This CDR3 has 15 residues. Germline-derived CDR1 and CDR2 are MNHEY and SMNVEV (reference sequence). CDR3 DNA: TGTGCCAGCAGTTTCAGTCTAGCGGGCACCGGGGAGCTGTTTTTT. This gives the protein CASSFSLAGTGELFF.

The chain joins TRBV25-1 to TRBJ1-3; no firm D call. V was cut by 10 bases and J by 0 bases, with 7 bases left in between. This CDR3 comprises 12 residues. Germline V gives CDR1 MGHDK, CDR2 SYGVNS. The CDR3 region is CATGSSGNTIYF. In nucleotides, the CDR3 is TGTGCCACAGGTAGCTCTGGAAACACCATATATTTT.

The chain has TRBV4-2 and TRBJ2-1; 8 bases are shared with TRBD2. In germline, CDR1 is LGHNA, CDR2 YNFKEQ. J was trimmed by 7 bases and V by 6 bases; bases with no gene match: 8. This CDR3 region has 14 residues. The CDR3 spells CASRALGGANEQFF. DNA for the CDR3: TGTGCCAGCAGGGCTCTCGGGGGGGCTAATGAGCAGTTCTTC.

The chain uses TRBV5-5 and TRBJ2-1; the match to TRBD1 covers 10 bases. In germline, CDR1 is SGHKS, CDR2 YYEKEE (reference sequence). This CDR3 has 14 residues. V lost 4 bases to trimming and J lost 7 bases; unmatched junction nucleotides: 5. The CDR3 region is CASSVGTGENEQFF. The CDR3 DNA reads TGTGCCAGCAGCGTGGGGACAGGGGAAAATGAGCAGTTCTTC.

The rearrangement links TRBV19 to TRBJ2-2, with 8 bases identical to TRBD2. V lost 6 bases, J lost 6 bases, and 12 bases stayed unmatched. This CDR3 spans 16 amino acids. CDR1 and CDR2 (germline): LNHDA, SQIVND (reference sequence). CDR3 DNA sequence: TGTGCCAGTAGGGGGGGTAACGGACTAGCTGCCGGGGAGCTGTTTTTT. It translates to CASRGGNGLAAGELFF.

In regard to this clone: This may be a read error, as it is one base from a much larger clone. This chain connects TRBV2 to TRBJ2-5; TRBD2 is a possible D gene (5 bases). Trimming shortened V by 4 bases and J by 0 bases, and 9 bases separated the two germline ends. This CDR3 contains 14 residues. CDR1 is SNHLY, CDR2 FYNNEI, per germline. In DNA form, the CDR3 reads TGTGCCAGCAGTGGGAGAGGGTACCAAGAGACCCAGTACTTC. Translation: CASSGRGYQETQYF.

This clone turned up a few times. The chain has TRBV10-3 and TRBJ1-2; no firm D call. CDR1 is ENHRY, CDR2 SYGVKD, per germline. This CDR3 has 12 amino acids. Trimming cost V 7 bases and J 4 bases, with 10 bases left between them. The CDR3 DNA sequence: TGTGCCATCACTACAGAGACCTATGGCTACACCTTC. As protein: CAITTETYGYTF.

V usage is TRBV6-6 and J usage is TRBJ2-7, with 10 nucleotides matching TRBD1. V shed 6 bases, J shed 1 base, and the junction held 6 bases outside the gene matches. The germline CDR1 and CDR2 sequences are MNHNY and SVGAGI (reference sequence). The CDR3 has 15 amino acids. CDR3 coding DNA: TGTGCCAGCAGACCCAGGGACAGGGGTTCCTACGAGCAGTACTTC. This sequence encodes CASRPRDRGSYEQYF.

The genes are TRBV19 and TRBJ1-5; D gene ambiguous. The germline CDR1 and CDR2 sequences are LNHDA and SQIVND (reference sequence). Trimming left V 3 bases short and J 0 bases short, with 9 bases between. This CDR3 has 15 residues. The CDR3 region is CASSMQRYSNQPQHF. In DNA form, the CDR3 reads TGTGCCAGTAGTATGCAAAGATATAGCAATCAGCCCCAGCATTTT.